These T cell receptor beta chains were read from a single sample in a study of tumor-infiltrating lymphocytes in oesophageal squamous cell carcinoma. Each CDR3 protein gets one entry after TCRdb re-called the PCR reads with MiXCR. Of fewer than 20,000 distinct CDR3 sequences listed, roughly two fifths are singletons. Sequenced input: esophageal tumor tissue. The receptors here all came from a male donor with esophageal squamous cell carcinoma. The CDR3 runs from the conserved cysteine through the conserved F or W. Each record gives: V gene, clone size, D gene, J gene, CDR3 protein, CDR3 DNA. The D gene is left open where the match is weak. Not all rows give a size; the values are once, few, many and, for expanded clones, a class.

>TRBV10-3|many|NA|TRBJ2-5
CAISARLQETQYF
TGTGCCATCAGTGCAAGGCTACAAGAGACCCAGTACTTC
>TRBV12-3/TRBV12-4|NA|NA|TRBJ2-7
CASSLSVYEQYF
TGTGCCAGCAGTTTAAGTGTCTACGAGCAGTACTTC
>TRBV7-8|NA|NA|TRBJ2-3
CASSSTMGDTQYF
TGTGCCAGCAGCTCGACAATGGGAGATACGCAGTATTTT
>TRBV7-9|few|TRBD1|TRBJ2-7
CASSNRDRGSYEQYF
TGTGCCAGCAGCAACCGGGACAGGGGCTCCTACGAGCAGTACTTC
>TRBV7-8|NA|NA|TRBJ2-4
CASRELGGTYNSPLHF
TGTGCCAGCAGGGAGCTAGGGGGGACCTATAATTCACCCCTCCACTTC
>TRBV10-3|many|NA|TRBJ2-5
CAISRTFPQETQYF
TGTGCCATCAGCCGGACTTTCCCCCAAGAGACCCAGTACTTC
>TRBV7-8|few|NA|TRBJ1-1
CASTFGGGLTEAFF
TGTGCCAGCACGTTCGGAGGGGGTTTAACTGAAGCTTTCTTT
>TRBV6-1|NA|NA|TRBJ2-1
CATLQSSSYNEQFF
TGTGCCACCTTACAGTCGTCTTCCTACAATGAGCAGTTCTTC
>TRBV7-3|many|TRBD1|TRBJ2-2
CASSTLGTGSTGELFF
TGTGCCAGCAGCACCCTAGGGACAGGCTCGACCGGGGAGCTGTTTTTT
>TRBV12-3/TRBV12-4|many|NA|TRBJ2-7
CASSPGSYEQYF
TGTGCCAGCAGTCCCGGCTCCTACGAGCAGTACTTC
>TRBV10-2|NA|NA|TRBJ2-1
CASSESQGWYNKQFF
TGCGCCAGCAGTGAATCGCAAGGATGGTACAATAAGCAGTTCTTC
>TRBV7-3|NA|NA|TRBJ2-1
CASSHWGQGSYNEQFF
TGTGCCAGCAGTCACTGGGGGCAGGGCTCATACAATGAGCAGTTCTTC
>TRBV25-1|many|TRBD2|TRBJ2-1
CASSERTSGRTMGNEQFF
TGTGCCAGCAGTGAAAGGACTAGCGGGAGGACGATGGGCAATGAGCAGTTCTTC
>TRBV20-1|NA|NA|TRBJ2-7
CSAREVDTYEQYF
TGCAGTGCTAGAGAGGTAGATACCTACGAGCAGTACTTC
>TRBV6-9|NA|NA|TRBJ2-3
CASSLADTQYF
TGTGCCAGCAGTTTGGCGGATACGCAGTATTTT
>TRBV7-3|many|TRBD2|TRBJ2-7
CASSLEREFTEQYF
TGTGCCAGCAGCTTAGAGCGGGAGTTCACTGAGCAGTACTTC
>TRBV7-3|NA|NA|TRBJ1-1
CASSLAANTEAFF
TGTGCCAGCAGCTTAGCAGCGAACACTGAAGCTTTCTTT
>TRBV7-9|medium-sized|NA|TRBJ1-4
CASKDGVNEKLFF
TGTGCCAGCAAGGACGGGGTAAATGAAAAACTGTTTTTT
>TRBV7-8|NA|NA|TRBJ2-5
CASSFEERETQYF
TGTGCCAGCAGCTTCGAAGAGAGAGAGACCCAGTACTTC
>TRBV7-8|NA|NA|TRBJ2-5
CASSPGQRETQYF
TGTGCCAGCAGCCCGGGACAAAGAGAGACCCAGTACTTC
>TRBV19|many|NA|TRBJ2-7
CASSIGVHYEQYF
TGTGCCAGTAGTATCGGGGTCCACTACGAGCAGTACTTC
>TRBV11-2|NA|NA|TRBJ2-5
CASGQETQYF
TGTGCCAGCGGACAAGAGACCCAGTACTTC
>TRBV7-9|medium-sized|TRBD2|TRBJ2-5
CASNKGLAFGGGTQYF
TGTGCCAGCAACAAAGGACTAGCGTTTGGGGGGGGGACCCAGTACTTC
>TRBV6-2/TRBV6-3|NA|NA|TRBJ2-1
CASSFLDSYEQFF
TGTGCCAGCAGCTTCCTGGACAGCTACGAGCAGTTCTTC
>TRBV12-3/TRBV12-4|NA|TRBD1|TRBJ2-3
CASLYRGSTDTQYF
TGTGCCAGCTTGTACAGGGGTAGCACAGATACGCAGTATTTT
>TRBV27|many|TRBD2|TRBJ2-3
CASSLGGGTDTQYF
TGTGCCAGCAGTTTAGGGGGGGGCACAGATACGCAGTATTTT
>TRBV19|NA|NA|TRBJ2-1
CASSIRNEQFF
TGTGCCAGTAGTATCAGGAATGAGCAGTTCTTC
>TRBV7-6|NA|NA|TRBJ2-1
CASSPHGTNEQFF
TGTGCTAGCAGCCCCCATGGGACCAATGAGCAGTTCTTC
>TRBV7-2|once|NA|TRBJ1-6
CASSDGTLPFSPLHF
TGTGCCAGCAGCGACGGAACTCTTCCTTTTTCACCCCTCCACTTT
>TRBV11-2|NA|NA|TRBJ2-7
CASSASRYEQYF
TGTGCCAGCAGCGCGTCCCGCTACGAGCAGTACTTC
>TRBV7-3|few|NA|TRBJ2-1
CASSDRPYAYNEQFF
TGTGCCAGCAGCGATCGGCCATACGCCTACAATGAGCAGTTCTTC
>TRBV7-6|NA|TRBD1|TRBJ2-2
CASSPRTGGGELFF
TGTGCCAGCAGCCCCAGGACAGGGGGCGGGGAGCTGTTTTTT
>TRBV20-1|NA|NA|TRBJ1-6
CSASHGQINSPLHF
TGCAGTGCTTCACACGGACAGATTAATTCACCCCTCCACTTT
>TRBV12-3/TRBV12-4|medium-sized|NA|TRBJ2-3
CASSLQGRSTDTQYF
TGTGCCAGCAGTTTACAGGGGAGGAGCACAGATACGCAGTATTTT
>TRBV27|NA|TRBD2|TRBJ2-1
CASSSLAGVVGRNEQFF
TGTGCCAGCAGTTCCCTAGCGGGAGTGGTGGGTAGGAATGAGCAGTTCTTC
>TRBV12-3/TRBV12-4|medium-sized|NA|TRBJ2-1
CASGISYYNEQFF
TGTGCCAGCGGTATTAGCTACTACAATGAGCAGTTCTTC
>TRBV7-3|NA|TRBD2|TRBJ2-1
CASSSPGLGRTEQFF
TGTGCCAGCAGCTCCCCTGGACTAGGTCGGACTGAGCAGTTCTTC
>TRBV12-3/TRBV12-4|NA|NA|TRBJ2-7
CASSPRVRSYEQYF
TGTGCCAGCAGTCCCAGGGTAAGGTCCTACGAGCAGTACTTC
>TRBV5-1|many|TRBD2|TRBJ2-1
CASSLGPAGGRDEQFF
TGCGCCAGCAGCTTGGGCCCGGCCGGGGGGAGGGATGAGCAGTTCTTC
>TRBV19|few|NA|TRBJ1-1
CASSWVIDTEAFF
TGTGCCAGTAGTTGGGTGATTGACACTGAAGCTTTCTTT
>TRBV12-3/TRBV12-4|NA|NA|TRBJ2-7
CASSSLESSYEQYF
TGTGCCAGCAGTTCGCTGGAGAGCTCCTACGAGCAGTACTTC
>TRBV5-3|NA|NA|TRBJ2-5
CAIKNRDGFWLHLRF
NA
>TRBV7-3|many|NA|TRBJ2-5
CASSLTSDGTPYNEQYF
TGTGCCAGCAGCTTAACTTCGGACGGGACCCCCTACAATGAGCAGTACTTC
>TRBV6-1|NA|NA|TRBJ1-1
CASSEYDPGTEAFF
TGTGCCAGCAGTGAATACGACCCGGGAACTGAAGCTTTCTTT
>TRBV11-3|many|TRBD2|TRBJ2-1
CASSPPGLASNEQFF
TGTGCCAGCAGCCCTCCGGGACTAGCGAGCAATGAGCAGTTCTTC
>TRBV4-1|NA|NA|TRBJ2-5
CASSQTQTWETQYF
TGCGCCAGCAGCCAAACACAGACGTGGGAGACCCAGTACTTC